This is a list of T cell receptor beta chains from one sample in a study of Ad26.COV2.S vaccination and SARS-CoV-2 variants. Data came from immunoSEQ multiplex PCR; TCRdb stores just in-frame clones and leaves some out. The data contain roughly 380,000 clones, roughly 90% of them seen just once; the ten biggest clones take up about 3.5%. The sequenced sample was peripheral blood, obtained in a trial of Ad26.COV2.S vaccine versus placebo. The receptor source for this set is a person between 18 and 65 years old who received the Ad26.COV2.S COVID-19 vaccine or a placebo. The CDR3 runs from the conserved cysteine through the conserved F or W. D genes are given only for firm matches. Clone size is given for some rows only: seen once, a few or many times, or a class if the clone is expanded.

TRBJ1-1 | TRBV27 | NA | NA | CASSLYALAEAFF | TGTGCCAGCAGTTTATATGCGTTAGCCGAAGCTTTCTTT
TRBJ2-5 | TRBV2 | NA | NA | CASSRGGLTETQYF | TGTGCCAGCTCGAGGGGGGGGTTGACGGAGACCCAGTACTTC
TRBJ2-7 | TRBV29-1 | TRBD2 | NA | CSVAKSGNIEQYF | TGCAGCGTTGCTAAGAGCGGGAACATCGAACAGTACTTC
TRBJ1-3 | TRBV4-3 | TRBD1 | NA | CASSHLGQGAGNTIYF | TGCGCCAGCAGCCACCTGGGACAGGGTGCTGGAAACACCATATATTTT
TRBJ2-2 | TRBV11-2 | TRBD2 | once | CASSLGLAENTGELFF | TGTGCCAGCAGCTTAGGACTAGCGGAGAACACCGGGGAGCTGTTTTTT
TRBJ2-3 | TRBV24-1 | TRBD2 | NA | CATSGGAGGRRDTQYF | TGTGCCACCAGTGGAGGAGCGGGGGGGCGAAGAGATACGCAGTATTTT
TRBJ1-3 | TRBV6-6 | NA | NA | CASSRRVGLGSGNTIYF | TGTGCCAGCAGCCGACGGGTGGGATTAGGCTCTGGAAACACCATATATTTT
TRBJ2-3 | TRBV19 | TRBD2 | NA | CASSIGGGTDTQYF | TGTGCCAGTAGTATAGGCGGGGGGACAGATACGCAGTATTTT
TRBJ2-5 | TRBV6-1 | NA | NA | CASSEGGETGRETQYF | TGTGCCAGCAGTGAAGGGGGGGAGACAGGTAGGGAGACCCAGTACTTC
TRBJ1-2 | TRBV7-2 | NA | NA | CASSLAGNGYTF | TGTGCCAGCAGCTTAGCAGGGAATGGCTACACCTTC
TRBJ2-2 | TRBV28 | NA | few | CASKDPLVLENTGELFF | TGTGCCAGCAAGGATCCCCTGGTCTTAGAGAACACCGGGGAGCTGTTTTTT
TRBJ1-2 | TRBV6-5 | TRBD1 | NA | CASRAPQGKHTF | TGTGCCAGCAGGGCCCCACAGGGGAAGCACACCTTC
TRBJ1-3 | TRBV19 | NA | NA | CASSQQALRVGDTIYF | TGTGCCAGTAGTCAACAGGCGTTAAGGGTTGGAGACACCATATATTTT
TRBJ1-3 | TRBV18 | NA | NA | CASSPDRSGNTIYF | TGTGCCAGCTCACCCGACAGGTCTGGAAACACCATATATTTT
TRBJ2-3 | TRBV6-1 | NA | NA | CASSERRGSTDTQYF | TGTGCCAGCAGTGAACGGAGGGGGAGCACAGATACGCAGTATTTT
TRBJ1-1 | TRBV7-8 | NA | NA | CASSSPTMRGNTEAFF | TGTGCCAGCAGCTCACCGACTATGCGGGGGAACACTGAAGCTTTCTTT
TRBJ1-3 | TRBV4-3 | NA | NA | CASSRTLGPSSGNTIYF | TGCGCCAGCAGCCGAACATTGGGACCGAGCTCTGGAAACACCATATATTTT
TRBJ2-1 | TRBV24-1 | TRBD2 | NA | CATSDSGTSGGRYNEQFF | TGTGCCACCAGTGATTCAGGGACTAGCGGGGGGAGGTACAATGAGCAGTTCTTC
TRBJ1-2 | TRBV28 | NA | few | CASSSPSGFGGYTF | TGTGCCAGCAGTTCACCCTCCGGGTTCGGTGGCTACACCTTC
TRBJ2-1 | TRBV19 | TRBD1 | NA | CASSPQSGTVSSYNEQFF | TGTGCCAGTAGTCCCCAATCCGGGACAGTCAGCTCCTACAATGAGCAGTTCTTC
TRBJ2-7 | TRBV2 | TRBD1 | NA | CASRWGQSPYEQYF | TGTGCCAGCAGGTGGGGACAGTCCCCCTACGAGCAGTACTTC
TRBJ2-1 | TRBV19 | NA | NA | CASSIQGGHYNEQFF | TGTGCCAGTAGTATTCAGGGGGGGCATTACAATGAGCAGTTCTTC
TRBJ1-1 | TRBV6-2/TRBV6-3 | NA | NA | CASSYDGPGASEAFF | TGTGCCAGCAGTTACGACGGCCCCGGGGCATCTGAAGCTTTCTTT
TRBJ2-7 | TRBV10-3 | TRBD2 | NA | CAISGGTISYEQYF | TGTGCCATCAGTGGGGGGACTATCTCCTACGAGCAGTACTTC
TRBJ2-2 | TRBV19 | TRBD1 | NA | CASSRPQGYPGELFF | TGTGCCAGTAGTAGACCACAGGGGTATCCCGGGGAGCTGTTTTTT
TRBJ1-5 | TRBV6-2/TRBV6-3 | NA | NA | CASSYSGRINQPQHF | TGTGCCAGCAGTTACTCGGGTCGTATTAATCAGCCCCAGCATTTT
TRBJ1-1 | TRBV28 | NA | NA | CASSLWVTEAFF | TGTGCCAGCAGTTTATGGGTTACTGAAGCTTTCTTT
TRBJ1-3 | TRBV9 | NA | NA | CASSVAREGYSGNTIYF | TGTGCCAGCAGCGTAGCTCGTGAAGGGTACTCTGGAAACACCATATATTTT
TRBJ2-7 | TRBV7-9 | NA | few | CASSSRGGSYEQYF | TGTGCCAGCAGCTCCCGTGGGGGCTCCTACGAGCAGTACTTC
TRBJ2-2 | TRBV30 | NA | NA | CAWSTASEGLFF | TGTGCCTGGAGTACGGCTTCGGAGGGGCTGTTTTTT
TRBJ1-2 | TRBV9 | TRBD1 | NA | CASSLGQGGYGYTF | TGTGCCAGCAGCCTCGGACAGGGTGGCTATGGCTACACCTTC
TRBJ2-5 | TRBV7-9 | NA | NA | CASSGQGGGTQYF | TGTGCCAGCAGTGGACAGGGAGGGGGGACCCAGTACTTC
TRBJ2-1 | TRBV6-6 | NA | NA | CASSQQGRSYNEQFF | TGTGCCAGCAGTCAACAGGGACGGTCCTACAATGAGCAGTTCTTC
TRBJ1-1 | TRBV20-1 | NA | once | CSAPAPGEAFF | TGCAGTGCCCCCGCCCCCGGCGAAGCTTTCTTT
TRBJ2-1 | TRBV6-6 | TRBD1 | NA | CASSRLTGTGVGNEQFF | TGTGCCAGCAGTCGCTTAACCGGGACAGGGGTGGGCAATGAGCAGTTCTTC
TRBJ2-2 | TRBV28 | NA | once | CASSPKARRELFF | TGTGCCAGCAGTCCCAAGGCCAGGAGGGAGCTGTTTTTT
TRBJ1-1 | TRBV5-6 | NA | NA | CASSRSGTEAFF | TGTGCCAGCAGCCGTTCCGGGACTGAAGCTTTCTTT
TRBJ2-2 | TRBV10-3 | TRBD1 | once | CAISDSTGDTGELFF | TGTGCCATCAGTGATTCGACAGGGGACACCGGGGAGCTGTTTTTT
TRBJ1-1 | TRBV6-5 | NA | NA | CASSYSGVGTEAFF | TGTGCCAGCAGTTACTCTGGTGTAGGCACTGAAGCTTTCTTT
TRBJ2-6 | TRBV9 | TRBD1 | NA | CASSVLTGAGANVLTF | TGTGCCAGCAGCGTTCTCACAGGGGCTGGGGCCAACGTCCTGACTTTC
TRBJ2-1 | TRBV29-1 | NA | NA | CSVEDRAHNEQFF | TGCAGCGTTGAAGATCGAGCCCACAATGAGCAGTTCTTC
TRBJ1-1 | TRBV9 | NA | once | CASSPAGGGNTEAFF | TGTGCCAGCAGCCCGGCAGGAGGTGGGAACACTGAAGCTTTCTTT
TRBJ2-1 | TRBV18 | NA | NA | CATTRGEDNEQFF | TGTGCCACTACCAGGGGTGAGGACAATGAGCAGTTCTTC
TRBJ1-6 | TRBV4-3 | TRBD1 | NA | CASSQGAGTGASPLHF | TGCGCCAGCAGCCAAGGTGCCGGGACAGGGGCCTCACCCCTCCACTTT
TRBJ2-7 | TRBV6-2/TRBV6-3 | NA | NA | CASSPAGDLYEQYF | TGTGCCAGCAGTCCCGCCGGCGATCTCTACGAGCAGTACTTC
TRBJ2-5 | TRBV30 | NA | NA | CAWSPGGNLETQYF | TGTGCCTGGAGTCCAGGGGGGAACCTAGAGACCCAGTACTTC
TRBJ1-2 | TRBV4-3 | NA | NA | CASSHRTGHGYTF | TGCGCCAGCAGCCATAGGACGGGACATGGCTACACCTTC
TRBJ1-6 | TRBV30 | NA | NA | CAGRGEYNSPLHF | TGTGCCGGGAGGGGCGAGTATAATTCACCCCTCCACTTT
TRBJ1-2 | TRBV7-6 | NA | NA | CASSPQDSTTNYGYTF | TGTGCCAGCAGCCCTCAGGACAGTACAACTAACTATGGCTACACCTTC